Given below is one T cell receptor (beta chain) in context. The specificity of this receptor is unknown. Base qualities are missing; no much larger clone stands one base away. The data were taken from a study of T cells in Graves' hyperthyroidism and ophthalmopathy (dated 2019 in TCRdb). Describing the broader study: Peripheral blood was collected at initial diagnosis, before any treatment. After blood sampling, hyperthyroidism patients were treated with methimazole at a starting dose of 30 mg daily, and ophthalmopathy patients were treated with high-dose intravenous methylprednisolone. TCR Vbeta CDR3 sequencing of 140 or so peripheral blood samples (fewer than 45 ophthalmopathy, 75 or so hyperthyroidism and some 17 progressor patients) is reported in the paper. TCR V-J signatures able to tell the groups apart were searched for in a discovery cohort of 100 patients, of whom 43 had Graves' ophthalmopathy and some 60 had stable Graves' hyperthyroidism. The roughly 94 discovery patients were randomly split 7:3 into training and test sets. In addition, the study compared T-cell repertoires in thyroid tissue and in blood from about six Graves' hyperthyroidism patients. An independent validation cohort of fewer than 20 hyperthyroidism patients and 17 patients who later progressed to ophthalmopathy tested prospective prediction of ophthalmopathy.

The TCR beta CDR3 regions were amplified from RNA transcripts. The first round of RT-PCR for the TCR CDR3 was performed with the HTBI primer set and the Qiagen OneStep RT-PCR kit. The libraries were constructed in a second round of multiplex PCR and then size-selected and purified. Libraries were sequenced paired-end with 100 bp reads on an Illumina HiSeq2000. The published analysis was carried out like this. Raw data were processed with SOAPnuke, discarding reads with adapters, uncalled bases, mean Phred below 15, or no exact constant-primer or identifier match. High-quality paired reads were merged with COPE v1.2.5, and unique nucleotide sequences were defined as clonotypes. MiTCR v1.1 was used to align clonotypes to the IMGT TRBV, TRBD and TRBJ reference segments. The analysis included only V-J combinations with a frequency above 0.0001, which together covered 99.2% of the repertoires. The TCS score was defined as F50 (clonal expansion) divided by E x V (chaos), with BLOSUM62-based TCRdist calculated between CDR3 peptides within each V-J. Welch's t-statistics and random forest reduced several hundred V-J features to around 14, which were used in a naive Bayes classifier (R e1071). TCRdb trimmed public reads at Q25 via fastp, called clones via MiXCR and kept in-frame beta chains. Every entry covers one CDR3 protein and lists the most common genes and DNA from its rows. The V and J calls were not made by the authors but by TCRdb's processing. The sample table lists some 250,000 distinct CDR3 sequences, 13% to 15% of them with a count of one. 30% to 35% of the sample belongs to the ten largest clones.

Its CDR3 holds 13 amino acids, cysteine through phenylalanine. Kept here is only the CDR3 DNA, which spans 39 bases and is read in frame from base 1. V loses 5 bases of germline sequence and J loses 4 bases, and the interval between the two ends is 12 bases. CDR1 and CDR2 (MNHNS, SASEGT) derive from the germline V gene. Hyperthyroidism patients were newly diagnosed, with disease duration under 2 months, and aged 18 to 65 years. Patients with uncontrolled infections, other autoimmune diseases, pregnancy or lactation were excluded. Diagnoses relied on clinical symptoms, serum thyroxine and TRAb, thyroid ultrasound and orbital computed tomography. Blood from progressor patients was collected at the time of first diagnosis with hyperthyroidism, before any ophthalmopathy symptoms had appeared. PBMCs were isolated from more than 8 ml of fresh peripheral blood by Ficoll-Paque density gradient centrifugation. Progressor patients were first diagnosed with Graves' hyperthyroidism and then developed ophthalmopathy during follow-up. Trizol reagent was used to extract total RNA, and RNA quality was then checked on an Agilent 2100 Bioanalyzer.

Results and caveats for the whole study, not just this receptor: Sample size was not statistically predetermined, and investigators were not blinded to group allocation. In cross-validation, a model built on a 13 V-J signature told ophthalmopathy apart from stable hyperthyroidism with just under 90% sensitivity and about 81% specificity, and in testing the same model reached 80%/75%. Most expanded thyroid clonotypes (frequency above 0.001) were also detected in blood, a finding suggesting that blood repertoires may reflect thyroid immune responses. In validation, the model predicted progression to ophthalmopathy with approximately 71% sensitivity and 72.22% specificity, a median of approximately 6.5 months before onset.

Rearrangement joined TRBV6-1 to TRBJ2-7, and perhaps TRBD2 as D gene, on 5 matching bases. The receptor was isolated from a woman aged 45-65 years with Graves' hyperthyroidism that later progressed to Graves' ophthalmopathy. Specimen: blood. The CDR3 loop reads CASSIRERYEQYF. The sequenced DNA is TGTGCCAGCAGTATAAGGGAGCGTTACGAGCAGTACTTC.